This TCR beta chain came from a study of identical twins. Germline trimming cut 7 bases from V and 3 bases from J; bases unmatched to any gene: 7. CDR3 length: 14 amino acids. CDR1 MDHEN and CDR2 SYDVKM come from the germline V gene. MiXCR, applied by TCRdb to the 5' RACE reads, yields one record per CDR3 protein. The table includes 1.5 million to 2 million distinct CDR3 sequences, more than 30% detected once. The clonotype comes from a newborn girl in good health. The gene calls are TRBV28 and TRBJ2-3; the match to TRBD2 covers 7 bases. Sequenced sample: cord blood. CDR3 protein: CASISAGVTDTQYF. DNA of the CDR3: TGTGCCAGCATCAGTGCGGGAGTGACAGATACGCAGTATTTT.